These 17 T cell receptor beta chains share one sample of origin, sequenced in a study of shared clonotypes between healthy human individuals (dated by TCRdb to about 2020). Library creation used the immunoSEQ multiplex PCR assay. Sourced from immuneACCESS, this table was stored by TCRdb with only in-frame sequences that have V and J called. A share of the clones is absent; for the studies checked, an unresolved V gene accounts for under half, and the remainder has no known explanation. The sample table lists roughly 490,000 clones, less than 80% of them with a count of one. The ten largest clones add up to 13% of the sample. Sequencing was done on a sample of PBMCs. Receptor source: a middle-aged woman in good health. Some clones in this sample may be carry-over from other donors' samples.

This chain connects TRBV7-3 to TRBJ2-7, with D possibly matching TRBD2 (6 bases). CDR1 SGHTA and CDR2 FQGTGA come from the germline V gene. The CDR3 contains 16 residues. V dropped 5 bases and J dropped 7 bases, with 24 bases sitting between them. The CDR3 nucleotides are TGTGCCAGCAGCCCCAGCGGGCTATCGACCAGTCGGGAGCAGTACTTC. Translating gives CASSPSGLSTSREQYF.

This chain joins TRBV18 and TRBJ2-7, with 7 bases aligning to TRBD2. J lost 7 bases, V lost 1 base, and 7 bases had no gene match. This CDR3 spans 14 amino acids. Germline lookup yields CDR1 KGHSH and CDR2 LQKENI. CDR3 DNA sequence: TGTGCCAGCTCACCACTGGGAGGGCCGGGGGAGCAGTACTTC. Its translation is CASSPLGGPGEQYF.

The chain is built from TRBV6-6 and TRBJ1-1, with D possibly being TRBD1 (5 bases). CDR1 and CDR2 (germline): MNHNY, SVGAGI (reference sequence). V was pared by 6 bases and J by 2 bases, with 13 bases between. The CDR3 is made up of 14 amino acids. CDR3 residues: CASRVRDINTEAFF. The CDR3 DNA follows: TGTGCCAGCAGGGTCAGGGATATCAACACTGAAGCTTTCTTT.

The chain carries TRBV7-9 and TRBJ2-2, with a tentative D call TRBD1 (6 bases). Germline-derived CDR1 and CDR2 are SEHNR and FQNEAQ (reference sequence). This CDR3 has 16 amino acids. With 2 bases removed from V and 2 bases from J, the gap between germline ends came to 12 bases. CDR3 DNA sequence: TGTGCCAGCAGCTTATATTCCGGGACAAACACCGGGGAGCTGTTTTTT. It specifies CASSLYSGTNTGELFF.

This CDR3 reads CASSLGRSDRRTDTQYF. Written as DNA, the CDR3 is TGTGCCAGCAGCTTAGGGAGGTCGGATCGACGCACAGATACGCAGTATTTT. The chain couples TRBV7-6 to TRBJ2-3; D might be TRBD2 (5 bases). Trimming took 1 base from V and 1 from J, leaving 15 bases between them. CDR1 and CDR2 from the germline V gene are SGHVS and FNYEAQ. CDR3 size: 17 residues.

Remarks on this clone: This may come from a read error, since a much larger clone is one base off. Other DNA sequences in this sample translate to the same CDR3. V usage is TRBV5-6 and J usage is TRBJ1-2, with D uncertain. Germline V gene sequence: CDR1 SGHDT, CDR2 YYEEEE. The V and J ends lost 5 bases and 4 bases respectively, with 12 bases between them. The length of the CDR3 is 13 residues. DNA for the CDR3: TGTGCCAGCAGGGCTGACACCGTCTATGGCTACACCTTC. Amino acids: CASRADTVYGYTF. The entire variable domain, with the rest obtained from reference TRBV5-6 and TRBJ1-2, is as follows: DAGVTQSPTHLIKTRGQQVTLRCSPKSGHDTVSWYQQALGQGPQFIFQYYEEEERQRGNFPDRFSGHQFPNYSSELNVNALLLGDSALYLCASRADTVYGYTFGSGTRLTVV.

Remarks on this clone: A read error is the likely source, as a far larger clone sits one nucleotide away. J is TRBJ1-5 and V is TRBV4-1; D remains ambiguous. The CDR3 runs to 18 residues. Germline V gene lookup returns CDR1 MGHRA and CDR2 YSYEKL. CDR3 region: CVSSQEAVGEGEDQPQHF. As DNA, the CDR3 is TGCGTCAGCAGCCAAGAAGCGGTCGGGGAAGGTGAGGATCAGCCCCAGCATTTT.

The chain is built from TRBV9 and TRBJ2-7; 7 bases line up with TRBD1. CDR1 SGDLS and CDR2 YYNGEE come from the germline V gene. The ends lost 4 bases at V and 7 bases at J; junction bases unmatched: 8. The CDR3 has 13 amino acids. The DNA for the CDR3 is TGTGCCAGCAGCCCACGGACAGGTGGAGAGCAGTACTTC. This encodes CASSPRTGGEQYF.

This rearrangement joins TRBV5-1 to TRBJ2-7; TRBD1 matches 9 bases. Germline values: CDR1 SGHRS, CDR2 YFSETQ. V shed 4 bases, J shed 5 bases, and the junction held 7 bases outside the gene matches. CDR3 length equals 14 residues. The chain's CDR3 is CASSGGTGWHEQYF. The CDR3 DNA reads as TGCGCCAGCAGCGGGGGGACAGGGTGGCACGAGCAGTACTTC.

V and J are TRBV11-2 and TRBJ1-4; a possible D gene is TRBD1 (5 bases). With 3 bases removed from V and 3 bases from J, the gap between germline ends came to 14 bases. The CDR3 consists of 16 residues. Germline CDR1 SGHAT, CDR2 FQNNGV. CDR3 nucleotides: TGTGCCAGCAGCTTGGAGGGGCAAGGGTCTAATGAAAAACTGTTTTTT. This sequence encodes CASSLEGQGSNEKLFF.

With respect to this clone: The junction differs from germline at one of its ends, possibly a read error. The rearrangement uses TRBV2 and TRBJ1-4, with D maybe TRBD1 (6 bases). Germline lookup yields CDR1 SNHLY and CDR2 FYNNEI. The CDR3 sequence is 15 residues long. The CDR3 DNA follows: TGTGCCATCAGTGAGGCAGGGGCAACTAATGAAAAACTGTTTTTT. It is translated as CAISEAGATNEKLFF.

This clone appeared a single time. This rearrangement joins TRBV5-6 to TRBJ2-7; D possibly matches TRBD1 or TRBD2 (5 bases each). CDR1 and CDR2 from the germline V gene are SGHDT and YYEEEE. V gave up 4 bases and J gave up 4 bases, with 12 bases separating them. This CDR3 has 13 residues. The DNA of the CDR3 is TGTGCCAGCAGCCGCCGGGACGGATACGAGCAGTACTTC. Translated: CASSRRDGYEQYF.

About this clone: Only one base separates this from a far larger clonotype, so it likely reflects a read error. Other DNA sequences from this sample encode an identical CDR3 as well. The chain carries TRBV6-6 and TRBJ2-7; 8 bases match TRBD1. The trim removed 2 bases at V and 3 bases at J, leaving 9 bases unmatched. CDR1 MNHNY and CDR2 SVGAGI come from the germline V gene (reference sequence). The CDR3 length is 16 residues. CDR3 DNA sequence: TGTGCCAGCAGTTACCCTCCGACAGGGGCTAGCTACGAGCAGTACTTC. This translates into CASSYPPTGASYEQYF.

This chain joins TRBV5-1 and TRBJ2-2, with TRBD2 matching 9 bases. CDR1 SGHRS and CDR2 YFSETQ come from the germline V gene. The CDR3 has 17 residues. The junction had 7 bases not matched to a gene; V was cut back by 1 base and J by 3 bases. The DNA of the CDR3 is TGCGCCAGCAGCTTGACCCCCGGGACTAGCCACACCGGGGAGCTGTTTTTT. Translating it yields CASSLTPGTSHTGELFF.

This clone was recorded once. The chain carries TRBV7-9 and TRBJ2-7; D remains ambiguous. Germline V gives CDR1 SEHNR, CDR2 FQNEAQ (reference sequence). Trimming removed 2 bases from V and 0 bases from J, with 8 bases in between. The CDR3 is 14 amino acids. This CDR3 is CASSLSRLSYEQYF. CDR3 DNA: TGTGCCAGCAGCTTATCTCGACTCTCCTACGAGCAGTACTTC.

The rearrangement uses TRBV25-1 and TRBJ1-2; 11 bases are a match to TRBD1. Germline CDR1 is MGHDK and CDR2 is SYGVNS. J lost 2 bases, V lost 5 bases, and 7 bases had no gene match. This CDR3 spans 16 amino acids. In DNA, the CDR3 is TGTGCCAGCAGTAGACCCGGGACAGGGGGGAACTATGGCTACACCTTC. Residues: CASSRPGTGGNYGYTF.

The chain carries TRBV28 and TRBJ2-1, with 11 bases that match TRBD2. V lost 3 bases, J lost 3 bases, and 4 bases stayed unmatched. This CDR3 is 16 amino acids long. Germline-derived CDR1 and CDR2 are MDHEN and SYDVKM. This CDR3 reads CASSFMLAGGYNEQFF. The DNA of the CDR3 is TGTGCCAGCAGTTTTATGCTAGCGGGGGGCTACAATGAGCAGTTCTTC.